This TCR beta chain was identified during a study of shared clonotypes between healthy human individuals. Study conclusions and caveats: Donor scarcity curtailed the genetic and exposure-history diversity represented herein.

Ten immunoSEQ deep assay plates served to sequence unsorted PBMC DNA. Measured with immunoSEQ multiplex PCR; TCRdb has only the in-frame clones, and not every one. The data contain approximately 480,000 clones, almost 80% of them singletons. Comment on this clone: The antigen remains unidentified.

Sequencing used PBMCs. The sequence derives from a woman between 40 and 55 years old in good health. Some clones in this sample may be carry-over from other donors' samples.

In nucleotides, the CDR3 is TGTGCCACCAGCAGAGATCTGGGACAGGGGGCGAGTCAGCCCCAGCATTTT. Its protein product is CATSRDLGQGASQPQHF. The chain combines TRBV15 with TRBJ1-5, with 12 bases identical to TRBD1. J lost 6 bases, V lost 0 bases, and 6 bases had no gene match. Germline loops: CDR1 LNHNV, CDR2 YYDKDF (reference sequence). The CDR3 is 17 residues long.